This TCR beta chain was captured by sequencing in a study of OX40 agonist ivuxolimab in advanced cancers. At the level of the study: Dose-escalation subjects each had hepatocellular carcinoma, melanoma, renal cell or head and neck cancer.

Measured with immunoSEQ multiplex PCR; TCRdb has only the in-frame clones, and not every one. The sample contains about 57,000 clones, just under 95% of which appear only once. It was autoimmune disease history or systemic immunosuppression that excluded patients. The germline V gene encodes CDR1 LGHNA and CDR2 YSLEER. The CDR3 is 16 amino acids. V was clipped by 5 bases and J by 3 bases; unmatched bases: 7. This chain joins TRBV4-3 and TRBJ2-2; 9 bases map to TRBD2. The specimen was CD4+ or CD8+ T cells sorted from blood, collected in a trial of the OX40 agonist ivuxolimab. This clonotype was sampled from an adult with an advanced solid tumor such as melanoma, head and neck, liver or kidney cancer. The CDR3 nucleotides read TGCGCCAGCAGCAAACCTGGACTAGCGTACACCGGGGAGCTGTTTTTT. Translating gives CASSKPGLAYTGELFF.